The clone carrying this T cell receptor (beta chain) appeared many times. The authors prepared the TCRbeta library with unique molecular identifiers. One entry per CDR3 protein results from TCRdb running MiXCR on the PCR reads. This repertoire shows 150,000 to 250,000 distinct CDR3 sequences, about 14% found once; its top ten account for roughly 13%. Trimming cost V 3 bases and J 2 bases, with 8 bases left between them. The CDR3 runs 13 residues. This sample was included in a study of T-cell reconstitution after alpha-beta-depleted transplantation in children. The sequencing used PBMCs from the stem cell graft donor, collected from the stem cell graft. The chain uses TRBV12-3 or TRBV12-4 and TRBJ2-7; possibly TRBD1 for D (5 bases). The TCR was taken from a human donor who donated a stem cell graft to a child with acute lymphoblastic leukemia. The CDR3 DNA reads TGTGCCAGCAGTTTTCAGGGTCCCTACGAGCAGTACTTC. It codes for CASSFQGPYEQYF.